This T cell receptor beta chain was sequenced in a study of cytomegalovirus exposure and HLA in healthy donors. The table came from immunoSEQ multiplex PCR; TCRdb's copy has only in-frame clones and leaves some out. The sample carries 90,000 to 100,000 clones, 70% to 90% recorded once. CDR3 length: 13 residues. Germline loops: CDR1 MNHEY, CDR2 SVGAGI. The V and J ends lost 6 bases and 7 bases respectively, with 15 bases between them. This chain joins TRBV6-5 and TRBJ1-2, with no clear D. Material for sequencing was PBMCs. This clonotype was sampled from a young woman in good health and CMV-seronegative. CDR3 in DNA: TGTGCCAGCAGACAGACGGACTATTTTGGCTACACCTTC. Residues: CASRQTDYFGYTF.